The 24 T cell receptor beta chains listed next were all sequenced from one sample in a study of shared clonotypes between healthy human individuals. Clones were read by immunoSEQ multiplex PCR, and TCRdb kept only the in-frame ones, dropping some. Of about 2 million clones in the sample, roughly 94% were seen once. The specimen sequenced was naive CD4+ T cells sorted from blood. Subset here: CD45RA+ positively selected. The receptors come from a young man in good health.

This chain uses TRBV6-6 with TRBJ1-2, with 7 positions matching TRBD1. Trimming cost V 6 bases and J 8 bases; bases outside gene matches: 9. CDR1 and CDR2 (germline): MNHNY, SVGAGI (reference sequence). The CDR3 has 13 residues. In nucleotides, the CDR3 is TGTGCCAGCAGAGACGAGACAGGGCGGGGCTACACCTTC. It specifies CASRDETGRGYTF.

The chain couples TRBV5-4 to TRBJ1-2; 8 positions match TRBD1. Germline-derived CDR1 and CDR2 are SGHNT and YYREEE (reference sequence). There are 14 residues in the CDR3. Losses at the gene ends were 3 bases for V and 0 bases for J; bases not matched to a gene: 1. In DNA, the CDR3 is TGTGCCAGCAGCTCAGGGGGCCCTAACTATGGCTACACCTTC. Translated: CASSSGGPNYGYTF.

V usage is TRBV5-4 and J usage is TRBJ1-4; D might be TRBD1 (5 bases). The CDR3 has 13 residues. Germline V CDR1 and CDR2: SGHNT, YYREEE (reference sequence). Trimming took off 0 bases at V and 9 bases at J, with 9 bases between the two ends. CDR3 amino acids: CASSLEGVKKLFF. The CDR3 coding sequence is TGTGCCAGCAGCTTGGAAGGGGTCAAAAAACTGTTTTTT.

This clone showed up just a few times. V and J are TRBV2 and TRBJ1-2; no clear D. The CDR3 has 13 residues. Between the trimmed V and J ends, which lost 6 bases and 3 bases, there was a span of 11 bases. Germline V CDR1 and CDR2: SNHLY, FYNNEI. DNA for the CDR3: TGTGCCAGCAGATCGGACGGTGACTATGGCTACACCTTC. Protein: CASRSDGDYGYTF.

The chain couples TRBV9 to TRBJ2-4; D assignment may be TRBD1 or TRBD2 (6 bases each). Deletions cut 3 bases from V and 9 bases from J, with 16 bases between. The V gene's germline CDR1 is SGDLS and CDR2 YYNGEE. The CDR3 totals 14 residues. CDR3: CASSAEVRGLIQYF. The CDR3 DNA sequence: TGTGCCAGCAGCGCCGAGGTCCGGGGGCTCATTCAGTACTTC.

CDR3 bases: TGTGCCAGCAGCGCGGTAACAGGGGCGGTATCCTACAATGAGCAGTTCTTC. Protein sequence: CASSAVTGAVSYNEQFF. This chain links TRBV5-6 with TRBJ2-1; 7 bases match TRBD1. The CDR3 has 17 residues. V shed 4 bases, J shed 1 base, and the junction held 11 bases outside the gene matches. Germline V gene data show CDR1 as SGHDT and CDR2 as YYEEEE.

This sequence joins TRBV5-1 and TRBJ1-1; D remains ambiguous. This CDR3 contains 14 residues. V was pared by 4 bases and J by 10 bases, with 20 bases between. The germline V gene encodes CDR1 SGHRS and CDR2 YFSETQ. CDR3 region: CASSQGLSETVAFF. CDR3 in DNA: TGCGCCAGCAGCCAAGGACTGAGTGAAACGGTAGCTTTCTTT.

The chain employs TRBV20-1 and TRBJ2-5; D call uncertain. The V end was cut by 3 bases, the J end by 5 bases, with 7 bases between. The CDR3 has 11 amino acids. CDR1 is DFQATT, CDR2 SNEGSKA, per germline (reference sequence). CDR3 DNA: TGCAGTGCTAGTTTGTACGAGACCCAGTACTTC. Amino acids: CSASLYETQYF.

Worth noting for this clone: The sample contains more than one DNA sequence encoding this CDR3. This chain joins TRBV18 and TRBJ2-5, with 7 bases matching TRBD1. The CDR3 contains 13 residues. The germline CDR1 and CDR2 sequences are KGHSH and LQKENI. Trimming removed 5 bases from V and 5 bases from J; junction bases left unmatched: 5. CDR3 region: CASSRGQQETQYF. The CDR3 DNA is TGTGCCAGCTCAAGGGGACAGCAGGAGACCCAGTACTTC.

The chain links TRBV2 to TRBJ1-2; 9 bases agree with TRBD1. J lost 8 bases, V lost 7 bases, and 8 bases had no gene match. CDR1 and CDR2 from the germline V gene are SNHLY and FYNNEI. The CDR3 is 13 amino acids. The CDR3 reads CASNNWDREGYTF. The CDR3 DNA reads TGTGCCAGCAATAACTGGGACAGGGAGGGCTACACCTTC.

The chain is built from TRBV27 and TRBJ1-5; TRBD1 is a possible D gene (6 bases). Germline CDR1 MNHEY, CDR2 SMNVEV (reference sequence). Trimming left V 7 bases short and J 4 bases short, with 17 bases between. There are 15 residues in the CDR3. The CDR3 nucleotides read TGTGCCAGCACCCCCCCCGGGGGCTGGAATCAGCCCCAGCATTTT. This sequence encodes CASTPPGGWNQPQHF.

The gene calls are TRBV5-1 and TRBJ2-1, with TRBD2 matching 12 bases. Losses at the gene ends were 3 bases for V and 8 bases for J; bases not matched to a gene: 6. Germline V gene lookup returns CDR1 SGHRS and CDR2 YFSETQ. The CDR3 runs 15 residues. The CDR3 DNA reads as TGCGCCAGCAGCTCAAGACTAGCGGGAGCCCATGAGCAGTTCTTC. Its translation: CASSSRLAGAHEQFF.

The genes are TRBV19 and TRBJ1-1; D remains ambiguous. The V end was cut by 6 bases, the J end by 8 bases, with 13 bases between. CDR3 length equals 12 residues. Germline values: CDR1 LNHDA, CDR2 SQIVND (reference sequence). The CDR3 DNA reads as TGTGCCAGTAGAGATAGTAGGAAAGAAGCTTTCTTT. This encodes CASRDSRKEAFF. Supplemented by reference TRBV19 and TRBJ1-1, the full variable domain reads DGGITQSPKYLFRKEGQNVTLSCEQNLNHDAMYWYRQDPGQGLRLIYYSQIVNDFQKGDIAEGYSVSREKKESFPLTVTSAQKNPTAFYLCASRDSRKEAFFGQGTRLTVV.

J is TRBJ2-1 and V is TRBV7-9; TRBD2 matches at 9 bases. Germline V gene lookup returns CDR1 SEHNR and CDR2 FQNEAQ (reference sequence). The ends lost 4 bases at V and 2 bases at J; junction bases unmatched: 9. This CDR3 contains 17 residues. As DNA, the CDR3 is TGTGCCAGCAGCTGGGGACTAGCAATCCCTCCCTACAATGAGCAGTTCTTC. It codes for CASSWGLAIPPYNEQFF.

To note about this clone: Other DNA sequences in the sample encode the same CDR3. The V call is TRBV18, the J call TRBJ1-2; the match to TRBD1 covers 10 bases. Germline CDR1 is KGHSH and CDR2 is LQKENI. The CDR3 sequence is 15 residues long. The J segment lost 4 bases and the V segment lost 0 bases, leaving 2 bases of the junction unmatched. The CDR3 DNA reads TGTGCCAGCTCACCACCGGGACAGGGGACCTATGGCTACACCTTC. This translates into CASSPPGQGTYGYTF.

CDR3 residues: CASGAFSTNEKLFF. The CDR3 DNA reads as TGTGCCAGCGGGGCCTTTTCAACTAATGAAAAACTGTTTTTT. This rearrangement joins TRBV9 to TRBJ1-4, with D perhaps matching TRBD1 (5 bases). V lost 7 bases to trimming and J lost 0 bases, with 10 bases between them. This CDR3 has 14 residues. Germline values: CDR1 SGDLS, CDR2 YYNGEE. Complete variable domain (other parts from reference TRBV9 and TRBJ1-4): DSGVTQTPKHLITATGQRVTLRCSPRSGDLSVYWYQQSLDQGLQFLIQYYNGEERAKGNILERFSAQQFPDLHSELNLSSLELGDSALYFCASGAFSTNEKLFFGSGTQLSVL.

This clone came up once. The chain links TRBV4-1 to TRBJ2-6; no firm D call. Deletions cut 4 bases from V and 4 bases from J, with 17 bases between. The germline CDR1 and CDR2 sequences are MGHRA and YSYEKL. The CDR3 is made up of 17 amino acids. The CDR3, as DNA: TGCGCCAGCAGCCGCCCCGGAAGCAGATCCGGGGCCAACGTCCTGACTTTC. This encodes CASSRPGSRSGANVLTF.

On this clone itself: This sample includes further DNA sequences coding for the same CDR3. V is TRBV7-6 and J is TRBJ2-2; no reliable D call. The V end lost 3 bases, the J end lost 6 bases, and 5 bases lay between the germline ends. This CDR3 region has 12 residues. In germline, CDR1 is SGHVS, CDR2 FNYEAQ. The CDR3 DNA sequence: TGTGCCAGCAGCTTCTCTGCCGGGGAGCTGTTTTTT. This encodes CASSFSAGELFF.

This sequence joins TRBV5-1 and TRBJ1-1, with D unresolved. This CDR3 is 9 amino acids long. The V end lost 4 bases, the J end lost 13 bases, and 8 bases lay between the germline ends. Germline lookup yields CDR1 SGHRS and CDR2 YFSETQ. CDR3 protein: CASSRIDFF. For the CDR3, the DNA is TGCGCCAGCAGCCGAATTGATTTCTTT.

This chain connects TRBV6-5 to TRBJ2-7; 9 bases fit TRBD2. The CDR3 totals 16 residues. Germline V gene data show CDR1 as MNHEY and CDR2 as SVGAGI. Trimming removed 2 bases from V and 1 base from J; junction bases left unmatched: 6. CDR3 bases: TGTGCCAGCAGTTACGGGGCTAGCGGGACATCCTACGAGCAGTACTTC. It is translated as CASSYGASGTSYEQYF.

V usage is TRBV18 and J usage is TRBJ2-1; 10 nucleotides line up with TRBD2. The CDR3 consists of 15 residues. Germline values: CDR1 KGHSH, CDR2 LQKENI. Germline trimming cut 2 bases from V and 8 bases from J; bases unmatched to any gene: 6. For the CDR3, the DNA is TGTGCCAGCTCACCATCGGCTAGCGGGAGTGATGAGCAGTTCTTC. Protein product: CASSPSASGSDEQFF. Complete variable domain (other parts from reference TRBV18 and TRBJ2-1): NAGVMQNPRHLVRRRGQEARLRCSPMKGHSHVYWYRQLPEEGLKFMVYLQKENIIDESGMPKERFSAEFPKEGPSILRIQQVVRGDSAAYFCASSPSASGSDEQFFGPGTRLTVL.

This clone has only one observation. CDR3 coding DNA: TGTGCCAGCAGTGTACTGGGAGGGCAGGGATCGAATGAGCAGTTCTTC. Translated: CASSVLGGQGSNEQFF. This chain links TRBV6-6 with TRBJ2-1; TRBD2 matches at 7 bases. V lost 5 bases to trimming and J lost 7 bases; unmatched junction nucleotides: 14. The CDR3 consists of 16 residues. Germline CDR1 and CDR2: MNHNY and SVGAGI (reference sequence).

The rearrangement links TRBV5-6 to TRBJ1-1, with 10 positions matching TRBD1. CDR1 is SGHDT and CDR2 is YYEEEE in the germline V gene. V dropped 4 bases and J dropped 0; count of bases not matched to a gene: 6. This CDR3 region has 16 residues. Here the CDR3 DNA reads TGTGCCAGCAGCCCCGGGACAGGGGTTATGAACACTGAAGCTTTCTTT. It specifies CASSPGTGVMNTEAFF.

V is TRBV28 and J is TRBJ2-7, with D tentatively TRBD1 (6 bases). The V gene's germline CDR1 is MDHEN and CDR2 SYDVKM. The germline V and J ends were trimmed by 7 bases and 2 bases, with 12 bases remaining between them. The length of the CDR3 is 13 residues. Here the CDR3 DNA reads TGTGCCAGCACGTGGGCAGGGGCCTACGAGCAGTACTTC. It specifies CASTWAGAYEQYF.